One and the same sample provided the 14 T cell receptor beta chains below, sequenced in a study of identical twins (dated by TCRdb to the mid-2010s). Libraries were made using 5' RACE. Sequencing took place on an Illumina HiSeq 2000. The public reads were run again by TCRdb, first through fastp at Q25 and then through MiXCR, and only productive beta chains were kept. Each CDR3 protein gets just one entry, which takes the most common genes and DNA from the rows behind it. This sample has roughly 230,000 distinct CDR3 sequences in its table, and around 8.3% of those were observed once. 2.5% to 3.5% of the sample goes to the ten largest clones. This same sample was also part of a study on yellow fever vaccine responses in identical twins.

Material for sequencing was CD8+ T cells sorted from blood. The origin of the receptors is a woman aged 18 to 35 in good health.

This clonotype was picked up a small number of times. This chain links TRBV27 with TRBJ2-2; maybe TRBD2 (6 bases). The germline CDR1 and CDR2 sequences are MNHEY and SMNVEV (reference sequence). CDR3 size: 16 residues. Trimming stripped 1 base from V and 1 base from J, with 10 bases between. The CDR3 DNA follows: TGTGCCAGCAGTTTATACGGGAGAGGGAACACCGGGGAGCTGTTTTTT. Protein: CASSLYGRGNTGELFF.

The rearrangement links TRBV7-9 to TRBJ2-5; a possible D gene is TRBD2 (6 bases). The CDR3 loop spans 16 amino acids. The V end was cut by 5 bases, the J end by 3 bases, with 19 bases between. Germline lookup yields CDR1 SEHNR and CDR2 FQNEAQ (reference sequence). DNA for the CDR3: TGTGCCAGCAGCGACTGGATTAGCGGACACGAAGAGACCCAGTACTTC. Its translation: CASSDWISGHEETQYF.

The chain couples TRBV6-5 to TRBJ2-3; 10 nucleotides match TRBD1. Germline CDR1 reads MNHEY; CDR2 reads SVGAGI. With V trimmed by 2 bases and J by 2 bases, 7 bases remained unmatched. CDR3 length: 17 amino acids. As DNA, the CDR3 is TGTGCCAGCAGTTACCCGGGACAGGGGTCCTTCACAGATACGCAGTATTTT. It codes for CASSYPGQGSFTDTQYF.

This clonotype was counted a few times. The genes are TRBV11-2 and TRBJ2-7; D is possibly TRBD1 (6 bases). Germline-derived CDR1 and CDR2 are SGHAT and FQNNGV. V lost 3 bases and J lost 3, with 12 bases in between. The CDR3 is made up of 14 amino acids. The CDR3 protein is CASSFATGFYEQYF. CDR3 DNA: TGTGCCAGCAGCTTCGCCACAGGGTTCTACGAGCAGTACTTC.

This clonotype was found a few times. This rearrangement joins TRBV20-1 to TRBJ2-1; 8 bases line up with TRBD1. This CDR3 has 15 residues. V dropped 3 bases and J dropped 7; count of bases not matched to a gene: 11. Germline lookup yields CDR1 DFQATT and CDR2 SNEGSKA (reference sequence). The CDR3 here is CSASSRQGLLNEQFF. The CDR3 DNA sequence: TGCAGTGCTAGCTCACGACAGGGGTTGTTAAATGAGCAGTTCTTC.

This clonotype was counted ten times or more. This rearrangement joins TRBV7-9 to TRBJ2-7; 8 nucleotides line up with TRBD1. This CDR3 is built from 11 residues. CDR1 is SEHNR, CDR2 FQNEAQ, per germline (reference sequence). The V segment lost 8 bases and the J segment 4 bases; nucleotides outside the gene matches: 1. The CDR3 DNA sequence: TGTGCCAGCCGGACAGGGTACGAGCAGTACTTC. This gives the protein CASRTGYEQYF.

This clonotype appeared many times. The chain joins TRBV24-1 to TRBJ1-1; D remains ambiguous. Trimming left V 2 bases short and J 1 base short, with 1 base between. The CDR3 has 12 residues. Germline loops: CDR1 KGHDR, CDR2 SFDVKD. The CDR3: CATSDWNTEAFF. The CDR3 DNA reads TGTGCCACCAGTGATTGGAACACTGAAGCTTTCTTT.

The rearrangement uses TRBV14 and TRBJ2-3; 7 nucleotides line up with TRBD2. Germline CDR1 and CDR2: SGHDN and FVKESK. The CDR3 has 13 residues. The V segment lost 0 bases and the J segment 8 bases; nucleotides outside the gene matches: 2. CDR3 DNA: TGTGCCAGCAGCCAAGATCGCGGGGGTACGCAGTATTTT. Its protein is CASSQDRGGTQYF.

This clonotype has at least ten counts. The CDR3 DNA follows: TGCAGTGCTCCTCGGGAGGCGAACACCGGGGAGCTGTTTTTT. This gives the protein CSAPREANTGELFF. This chain links TRBV20-1 with TRBJ2-2; 7 bases fit TRBD2. The germline gives CDR1 DFQATT, CDR2 SNEGSKA (reference sequence). This CDR3 has 14 residues. V lost 5 bases and J lost 0; bases outside the gene matches: 3.

This clonotype was seen many times. The chain couples TRBV29-1 to TRBJ2-5; possibly TRBD1 for D (6 bases). The CDR3 runs 13 residues. V lost 3 bases and J lost 4, with 12 bases in between. Germline assignment: CDR1 SQVTM and CDR2 ANQGSEA. Here the CDR3 reads CSVDRTETETQYF. DNA for the CDR3: TGCAGCGTTGATAGGACAGAAACAGAGACCCAGTACTTC.

The chain has TRBV20-1 and TRBJ2-1; D not certain. This CDR3 comprises 16 residues. Germline V gene sequence: CDR1 DFQATT, CDR2 SNEGSKA (reference sequence). The V end lost 1 base, the J end lost 1 base, and 14 bases lay between the germline ends. This CDR3 reads CSARVADSPSYNEQFF. CDR3 sequence (DNA): TGCAGTGCTAGAGTCGCTGATTCCCCGTCCTACAATGAGCAGTTCTTC.

This clonotype was recorded many times. This chain connects TRBV4-2 to TRBJ1-1, with D hard to call. V shed 0 bases and J shed 8 bases, with 4 bases lying between them. CDR3 length: 11 amino acids. Germline lookup yields CDR1 LGHNA and CDR2 YNFKEQ. In DNA form, the CDR3 reads TGTGCCAGCAGCCAAGAGGGGGAAGCTTTCTTT. Translated: CASSQEGEAFF.

The chain carries TRBV7-3 and TRBJ1-1, with 7 bases identical to TRBD1. Germline trimming cut 2 bases from V and 1 base from J; bases unmatched to any gene: 4. Germline values: CDR1 SGHTA, CDR2 FQGTGA. The CDR3 length is 15 residues. CDR3 sequence: CASSLATGRNTEAFF. The CDR3 DNA reads as TGTGCCAGCAGCTTAGCGACAGGGAGGAACACTGAAGCTTTCTTT.

Here the CDR3 reads CATSRVSETQYF. The DNA for the CDR3 is TGTGCCACCAGCAGAGTATCGGAGACCCAGTACTTC. This sequence joins TRBV15 and TRBJ2-5, with D unresolved. This CDR3 region has 12 residues. Germline V gene sequence: CDR1 LNHNV, CDR2 YYDKDF (reference sequence). Trimming cost V 1 base and J 5 bases, with 5 bases left between them.